This T cell receptor beta chain was recovered during a study of Graves' ophthalmopathy and Graves' hyperthyroidism. The V gene end was trimmed by 7 bases and the J gene end by 7 bases; junction bases not matched to a gene: 12. The CDR3 sequence is 14 residues long. Germline CDR1 is MNHEY and CDR2 is SMNVEV (reference sequence). Newly diagnosed hyperthyroidism donors, aged 18 to 65, duration under 2 months. Uncontrolled infections, other autoimmune diseases, pregnancy or lactation barred patients from enrollment. Only a few counts were recorded for this clonotype. RNA transcripts served as template for amplifying TCR beta CDR3 sequences. A first-round RT-PCR used HTBI primers, followed by a second-round multiplex PCR. One entry per CDR3 protein results from TCRdb running MiXCR on the multiplex PCR reads. The profile shows roughly 600,000 distinct CDR3 sequences, less than 40% of them singletons.

Sequencing was performed on peripheral blood or thyroid tissue (not recorded which). The receptor's source is an adult man with Graves' hyperthyroidism. V is TRBV27 and J is TRBJ1-1, with 7 bases lining up with TRBD1. The CDR3 coding sequence is TGTGCCAGCACCCCGGGACAGCAGTCTCTTGAAGCTTTCTTT. It encodes CASTPGQQSLEAFF.